Sequencing of this T cell receptor beta chain was carried out in a study of T-cell reconstitution after alpha-beta-depleted transplantation in children. This clonotype has a handful of counts. V shed 3 bases, J shed 0 bases, and the junction held 5 bases outside the gene matches. This CDR3 has 15 amino acids. The germline CDR1 and CDR2 sequences are SGHRS and YFSETQ. Researchers prepared the TCRbeta library using unique molecular identifiers, the study reports. TCRdb analysed the PCR reads with MiXCR anew, one entry per CDR3 protein. The sample shows around 700,000 distinct CDR3 sequences, roughly 14% of them seen only once.

The sample here was PBMCs, taken before TCRalphabeta/CD19-depleted stem cell transplant. This sequence was found in a girl aged 2-15 years with congenital amegakaryocytic thrombocytopenia, due to receive a stem cell transplant. The chain joins TRBV5-1 to TRBJ1-1, with TRBD1 matching over 7 bases. CDR3 residues: CASSWGGQVNTEAFF. The CDR3 DNA reads as TGCGCCAGCAGCTGGGGCGGACAGGTGAACACTGAAGCTTTCTTT.